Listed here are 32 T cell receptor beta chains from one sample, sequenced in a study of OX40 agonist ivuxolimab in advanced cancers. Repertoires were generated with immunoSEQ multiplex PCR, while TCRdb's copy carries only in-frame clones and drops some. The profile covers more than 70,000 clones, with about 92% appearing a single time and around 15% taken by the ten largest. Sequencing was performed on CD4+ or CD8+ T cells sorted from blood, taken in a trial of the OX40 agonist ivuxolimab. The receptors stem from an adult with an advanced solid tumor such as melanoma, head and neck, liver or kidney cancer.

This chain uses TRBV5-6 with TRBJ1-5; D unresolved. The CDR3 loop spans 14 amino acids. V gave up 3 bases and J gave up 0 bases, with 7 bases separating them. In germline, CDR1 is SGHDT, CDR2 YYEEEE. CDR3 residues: CASSWQNSNQPQHF. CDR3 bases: TGTGCCAGCAGCTGGCAGAATAGCAATCAGCCCCAGCATTTT.

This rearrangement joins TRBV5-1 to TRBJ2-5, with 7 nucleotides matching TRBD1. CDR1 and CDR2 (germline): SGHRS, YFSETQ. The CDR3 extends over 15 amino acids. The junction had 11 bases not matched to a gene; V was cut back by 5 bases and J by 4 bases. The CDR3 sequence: CASSPHRGGVETQYF. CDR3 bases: TGCGCCAGCAGTCCTCACAGGGGTGGCGTAGAGACCCAGTACTTC.

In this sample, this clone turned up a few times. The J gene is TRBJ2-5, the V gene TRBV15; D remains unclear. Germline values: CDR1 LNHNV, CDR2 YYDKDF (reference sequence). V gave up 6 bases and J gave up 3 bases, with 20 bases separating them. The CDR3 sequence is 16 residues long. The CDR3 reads CATSPEPQALEETQYF. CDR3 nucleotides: TGTGCCACCAGTCCAGAGCCCCAGGCTTTGGAAGAGACCCAGTACTTC.

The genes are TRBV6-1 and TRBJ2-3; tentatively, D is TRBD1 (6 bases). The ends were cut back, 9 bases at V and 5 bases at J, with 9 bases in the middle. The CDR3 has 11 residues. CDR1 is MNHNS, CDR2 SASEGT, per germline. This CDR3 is CASYRVDTQYF. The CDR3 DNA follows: TGTGCCAGTTACAGGGTAGATACGCAGTATTTT.

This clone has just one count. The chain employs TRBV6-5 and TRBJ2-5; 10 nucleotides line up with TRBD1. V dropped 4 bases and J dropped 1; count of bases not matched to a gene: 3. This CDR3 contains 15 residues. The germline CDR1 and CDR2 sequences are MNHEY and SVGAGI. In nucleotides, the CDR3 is TGTGCCAGCAGTTCCGACAGGGGGCCCCAAGAGACCCAGTACTTC. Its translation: CASSSDRGPQETQYF.

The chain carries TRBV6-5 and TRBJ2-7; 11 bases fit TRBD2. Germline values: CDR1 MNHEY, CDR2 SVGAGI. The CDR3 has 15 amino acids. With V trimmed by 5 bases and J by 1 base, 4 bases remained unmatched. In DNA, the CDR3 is TGTGCCAGCAGTGCCCTAGCGGGGGGTTCCTACGAGCAGTACTTC. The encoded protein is CASSALAGGSYEQYF.

The CDR3 region has the DNA TGTGCCAGCGGGGGCGGGTGGTCGACTGAAGCTTTCTTT. It encodes CASGGGWSTEAFF. V is TRBV6-1 and J is TRBJ1-1; the D gene is possibly TRBD1 (6 bases). V was trimmed by 8 bases and J by 5 bases, leaving 15 bases between them. Germline-derived CDR1 and CDR2 are MNHNS and SASEGT. This CDR3 spans 13 amino acids.

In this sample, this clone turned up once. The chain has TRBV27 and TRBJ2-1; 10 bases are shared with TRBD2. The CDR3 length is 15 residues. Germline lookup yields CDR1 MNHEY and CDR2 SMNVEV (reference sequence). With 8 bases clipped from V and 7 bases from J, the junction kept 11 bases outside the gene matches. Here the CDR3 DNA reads TGTGCCAGCTACCCCTTAGCGGGAGGATCAAATGAGCAGTTCTTC. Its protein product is CASYPLAGGSNEQFF.

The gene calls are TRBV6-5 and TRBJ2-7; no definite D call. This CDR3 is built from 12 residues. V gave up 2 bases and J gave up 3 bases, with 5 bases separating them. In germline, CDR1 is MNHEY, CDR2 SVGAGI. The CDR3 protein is CASSYGYYEQYF. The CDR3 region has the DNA TGTGCCAGCAGTTACGGTTACTACGAGCAGTACTTC.

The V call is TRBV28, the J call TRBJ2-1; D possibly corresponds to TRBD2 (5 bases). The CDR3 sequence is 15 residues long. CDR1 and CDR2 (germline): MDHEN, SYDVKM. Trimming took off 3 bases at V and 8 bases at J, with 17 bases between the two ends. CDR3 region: CASSLDSLGLDEQFF. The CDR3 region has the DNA TGTGCCAGCAGTTTGGACTCTCTCGGTTTGGATGAGCAGTTCTTC.

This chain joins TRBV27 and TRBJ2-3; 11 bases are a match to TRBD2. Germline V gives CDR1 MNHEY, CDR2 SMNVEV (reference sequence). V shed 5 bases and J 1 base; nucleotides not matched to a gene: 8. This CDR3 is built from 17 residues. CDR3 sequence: CASSPQLAGVGTDTQYF. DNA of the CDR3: TGTGCCAGCAGTCCCCAACTAGCGGGAGTGGGCACAGATACGCAGTATTTT.

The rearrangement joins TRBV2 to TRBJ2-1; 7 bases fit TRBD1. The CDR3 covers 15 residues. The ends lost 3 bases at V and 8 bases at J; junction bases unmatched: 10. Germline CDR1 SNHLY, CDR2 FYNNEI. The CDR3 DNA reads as TGTGCCAGCAGTGACCCACCTACAGGGGACGATGAGCAGTTCTTC. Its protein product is CASSDPPTGDDEQFF.

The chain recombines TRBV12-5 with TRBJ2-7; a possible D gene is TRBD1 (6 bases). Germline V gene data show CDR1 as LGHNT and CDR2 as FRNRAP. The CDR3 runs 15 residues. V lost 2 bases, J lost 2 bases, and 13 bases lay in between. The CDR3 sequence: CASGLQQGRAYEQYF. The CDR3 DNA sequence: TGTGCTAGTGGTTTGCAACAGGGAAGGGCCTACGAGCAGTACTTC.

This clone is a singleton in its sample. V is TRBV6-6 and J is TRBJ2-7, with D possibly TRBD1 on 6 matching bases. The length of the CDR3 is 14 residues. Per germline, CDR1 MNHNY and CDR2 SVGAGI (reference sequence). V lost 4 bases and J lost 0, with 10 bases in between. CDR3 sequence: CASSFLGASYEQYF. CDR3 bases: TGTGCCAGCAGTTTCCTGGGGGCCTCCTACGAGCAGTACTTC.

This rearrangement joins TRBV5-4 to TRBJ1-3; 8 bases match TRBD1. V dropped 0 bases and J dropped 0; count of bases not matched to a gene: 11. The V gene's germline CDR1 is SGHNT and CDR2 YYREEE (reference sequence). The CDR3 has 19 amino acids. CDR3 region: CASSLERTGYTSSGNTIYF. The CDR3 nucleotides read TGTGCCAGCAGCTTGGAAAGGACAGGGTACACCTCCTCTGGAAACACCATATATTTT.

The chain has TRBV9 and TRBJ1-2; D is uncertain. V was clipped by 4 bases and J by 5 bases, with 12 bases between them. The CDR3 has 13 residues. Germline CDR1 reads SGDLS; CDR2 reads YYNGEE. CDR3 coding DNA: TGTGCCAGCAGCCCACCCCCGTATTATGGCTACACCTTC. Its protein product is CASSPPPYYGYTF.

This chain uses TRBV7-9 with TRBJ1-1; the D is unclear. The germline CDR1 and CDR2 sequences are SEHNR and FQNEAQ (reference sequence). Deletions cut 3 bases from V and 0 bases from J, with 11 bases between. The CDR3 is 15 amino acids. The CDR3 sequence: CASSLGRDLNTEAFF. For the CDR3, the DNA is TGTGCCAGCAGCTTGGGTAGAGACCTGAACACTGAAGCTTTCTTT. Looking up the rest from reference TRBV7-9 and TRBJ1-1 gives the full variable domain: DTGVSQNPRHKITKRGQNVTFRCDPISEHNRLYWYRQTLGQGPEFLTYFQNEAQLEKSRLLSDRFSAERPKGSFSTLEIQRTEQGDSAMYLCASSLGRDLNTEAFFGQGTRLTVV.

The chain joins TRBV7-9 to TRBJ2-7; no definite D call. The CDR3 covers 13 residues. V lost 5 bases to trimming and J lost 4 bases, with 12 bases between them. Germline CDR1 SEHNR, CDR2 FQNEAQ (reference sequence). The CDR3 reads CASSPSDSYEQYF. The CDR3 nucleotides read TGTGCCAGCAGCCCGTCCGATAGTTACGAGCAGTACTTC.

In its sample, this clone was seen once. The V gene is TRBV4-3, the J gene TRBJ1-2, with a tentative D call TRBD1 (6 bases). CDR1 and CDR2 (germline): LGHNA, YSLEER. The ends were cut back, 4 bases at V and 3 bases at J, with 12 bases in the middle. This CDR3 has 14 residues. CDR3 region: CASSLGGAYYGYTF. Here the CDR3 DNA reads TGCGCCAGCAGCCTAGGGGGGGCGTACTATGGCTACACCTTC.

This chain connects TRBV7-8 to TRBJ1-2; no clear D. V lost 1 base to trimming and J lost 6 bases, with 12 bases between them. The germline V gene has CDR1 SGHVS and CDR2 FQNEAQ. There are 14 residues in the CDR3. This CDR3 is CASSLEQPFHGYTF. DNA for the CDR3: TGTGCCAGCAGCTTAGAGCAGCCTTTCCATGGCTACACCTTC. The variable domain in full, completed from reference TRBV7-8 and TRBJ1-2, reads GAGVSQSPRYKVAKRGQDVALRCDPISGHVSLFWYQQALGQGPEFLTYFQNEAQLDKSGLPSDRFFAERPEGSVSTLKIQRTQQEDSAVYLCASSLEQPFHGYTFGSGTRLTVV.

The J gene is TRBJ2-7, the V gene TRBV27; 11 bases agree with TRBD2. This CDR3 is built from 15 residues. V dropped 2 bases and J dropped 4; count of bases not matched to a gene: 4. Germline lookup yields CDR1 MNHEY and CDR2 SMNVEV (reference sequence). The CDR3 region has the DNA TGTGCCAGCAGTTTAGGGACTAGCGGCAGATACGAGCAGTACTTC. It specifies CASSLGTSGRYEQYF.

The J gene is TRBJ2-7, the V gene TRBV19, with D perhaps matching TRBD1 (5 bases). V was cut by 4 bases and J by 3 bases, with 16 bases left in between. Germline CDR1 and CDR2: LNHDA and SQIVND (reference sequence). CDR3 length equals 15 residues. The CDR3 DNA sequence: TGTGCCAGTAGTACTGGGCCAGGGCCCCTCTACGAGCAGTACTTC. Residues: CASSTGPGPLYEQYF.

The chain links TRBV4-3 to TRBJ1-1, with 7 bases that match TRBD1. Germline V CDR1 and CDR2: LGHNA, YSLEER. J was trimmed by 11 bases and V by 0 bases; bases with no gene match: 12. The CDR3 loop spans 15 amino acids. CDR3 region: CASSQDSGQTGIAFF. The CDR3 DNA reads TGCGCCAGCAGCCAAGACTCGGGACAGACGGGCATTGCTTTCTTT.

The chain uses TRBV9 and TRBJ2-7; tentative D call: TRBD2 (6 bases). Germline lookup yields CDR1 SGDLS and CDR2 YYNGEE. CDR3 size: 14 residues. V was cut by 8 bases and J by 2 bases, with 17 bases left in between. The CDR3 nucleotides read TGTGCCAGTGGACCCCGGGGGATGACCTACGAGCAGTACTTC. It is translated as CASGPRGMTYEQYF.

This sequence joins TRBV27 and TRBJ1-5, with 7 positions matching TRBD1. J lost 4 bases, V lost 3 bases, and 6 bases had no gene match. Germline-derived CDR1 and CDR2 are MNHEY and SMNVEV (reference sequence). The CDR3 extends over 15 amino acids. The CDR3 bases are TGTGCCAGCAGTTTCGGGAGGGGGCTTAATCAGCCCCAGCATTTT. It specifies CASSFGRGLNQPQHF.

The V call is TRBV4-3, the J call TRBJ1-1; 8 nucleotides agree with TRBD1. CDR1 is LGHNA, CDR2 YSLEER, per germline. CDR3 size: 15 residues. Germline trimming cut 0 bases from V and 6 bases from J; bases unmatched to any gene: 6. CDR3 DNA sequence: TGCGCCAGCAGCCAAGAAGGGCAGGGGGCGTCTGAAGCTTTCTTT. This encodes CASSQEGQGASEAFF.

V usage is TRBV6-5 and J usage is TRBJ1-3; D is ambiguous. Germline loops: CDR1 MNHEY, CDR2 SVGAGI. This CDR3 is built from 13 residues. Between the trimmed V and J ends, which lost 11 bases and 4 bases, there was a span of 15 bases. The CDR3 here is CASETRTGNTIYF. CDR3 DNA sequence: TGTGCCTCGGAGACCCGTACCGGAAACACCATATATTTT.

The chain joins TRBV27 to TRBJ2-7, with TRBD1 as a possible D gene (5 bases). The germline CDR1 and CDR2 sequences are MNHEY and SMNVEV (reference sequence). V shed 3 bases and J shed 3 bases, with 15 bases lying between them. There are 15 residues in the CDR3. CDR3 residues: CASSFMTANHYEQYF. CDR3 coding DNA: TGTGCCAGCAGTTTCATGACAGCGAACCACTACGAGCAGTACTTC.

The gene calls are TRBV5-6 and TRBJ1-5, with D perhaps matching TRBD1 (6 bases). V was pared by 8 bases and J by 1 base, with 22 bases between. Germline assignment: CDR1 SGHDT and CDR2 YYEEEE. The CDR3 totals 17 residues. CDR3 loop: CASRRSGGQGSNQPQHF. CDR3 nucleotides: TGTGCCAGTAGGCGAAGTGGAGGGCAGGGGAGCAATCAGCCCCAGCATTTT.

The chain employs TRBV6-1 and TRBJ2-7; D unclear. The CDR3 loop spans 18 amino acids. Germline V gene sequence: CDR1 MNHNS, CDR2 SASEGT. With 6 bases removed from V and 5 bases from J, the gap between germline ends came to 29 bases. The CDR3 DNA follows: TGTGCCAGCAGAGAACGACATGAACAAAGAGTCGGGCGTAACGAGCAGTACTTC. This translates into CASRERHEQRVGRNEQYF.

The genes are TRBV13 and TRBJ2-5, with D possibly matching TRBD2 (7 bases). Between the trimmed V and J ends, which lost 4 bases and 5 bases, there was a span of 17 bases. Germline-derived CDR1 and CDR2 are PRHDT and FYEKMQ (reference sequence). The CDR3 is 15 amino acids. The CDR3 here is CASSSRGLHRETQYF. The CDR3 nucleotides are TGTGCCAGCAGCTCGCGGGGGCTGCACAGGGAGACCCAGTACTTC.

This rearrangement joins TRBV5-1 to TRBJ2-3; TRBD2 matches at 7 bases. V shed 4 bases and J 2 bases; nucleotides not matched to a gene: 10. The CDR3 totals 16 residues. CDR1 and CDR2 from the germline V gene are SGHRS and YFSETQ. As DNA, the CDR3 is TGCGCCAGCAGCGCTGGACTAGTTTTGACCACAGATACGCAGTATTTT. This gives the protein CASSAGLVLTTDTQYF.